This passage covers 7 T cell receptor beta chains from one sample sequenced in a study of T cell changes during pregnancy in multiple sclerosis. Here immunoSEQ multiplex PCR was the method, and the copy in TCRdb shows in-frame clones only, minus some. Among some 38,000 clones listed, approximately 92% were seen once. This sample comprised CD8+ T cells from peripheral blood mononuclear cells, obtained after pregnancy. The receptors originated from a female donor with multiple sclerosis, enrolled in a pregnancy study.

V and J are TRBV27 and TRBJ2-1; 9 bases are a match to TRBD2. V lost 3 bases to trimming and J lost 4 bases; unmatched junction nucleotides: 4. The CDR3 has 15 amino acids. Germline CDR1 is MNHEY and CDR2 is SMNVEV (reference sequence). The CDR3 is CASSFAGGRYNEQFF. CDR3 coding DNA: TGTGCCAGCAGTTTCGCGGGGGGGCGATACAATGAGCAGTTCTTC.

The chain combines TRBV10-2 with TRBJ2-3; no clear D. Trimming took off 9 bases at V and 2 bases at J, with 15 bases between the two ends. The CDR3 totals 14 residues. Germline V gives CDR1 WSHSY, CDR2 SAAADI. The CDR3 here is CASGYWLDTDTQYF. CDR3 DNA: TGCGCCAGTGGTTACTGGCTAGACACAGATACGCAGTATTTT.

CDR3 loop: CASSLGLAGGTYNEQFF. In nucleotides, the CDR3 is TGCGCCAGCAGCTTGGGACTAGCGGGGGGAACCTACAATGAGCAGTTCTTC. The V gene is TRBV5-1, the J gene TRBJ2-1; 13 nucleotides line up with TRBD2. Unmatched junction bases numbered 2, after V lost 0 bases and J lost 2 bases. This CDR3 spans 17 amino acids. Germline assignment: CDR1 SGHRS and CDR2 YFSETQ.

This CDR3 reads CASSFQGYEQYF. The CDR3 DNA reads as TGTGCCAGCAGCTTTCAGGGGTACGAGCAGTACTTC. The rearrangement joins TRBV7-8 to TRBJ2-7; weak D call: TRBD1 (6 bases). From germline, CDR1 is SGHVS and CDR2 FQNEAQ. V lost 3 bases to trimming and J lost 4 bases, with 7 bases between them. This CDR3 has 12 amino acids.

The J gene is TRBJ2-7, the V gene TRBV7-6; 7 bases agree with TRBD2. Germline V gene sequence: CDR1 SGHVS, CDR2 FNYEAQ. V was clipped by 6 bases and J by 0 bases; unmatched bases: 8. This CDR3 contains 15 residues. The DNA for the CDR3 is TGTGCCAGCAGTCCTACTAGCGAATACTCCTACGAGCAGTACTTC. Its translation is CASSPTSEYSYEQYF.

The table lists this clone with a count of one. The chain carries TRBV7-8 and TRBJ2-7; D is perhaps TRBD1 (6 bases). Per the germline V gene, CDR1 is SGHVS and CDR2 is FQNEAQ. The length of the CDR3 is 16 residues. Trimming took 5 bases from V and 4 from J, leaving 21 bases between them. The CDR3 nucleotides read TGTGCCAGCAGCACCCACAGGGAAGTTGGTGGTTACGAGCAGTACTTC. Protein sequence: CASSTHREVGGYEQYF.

This clone was found a few times. This rearrangement joins TRBV9 to TRBJ1-1, with 9 positions matching TRBD1. The CDR3 is made up of 15 amino acids. The trim removed 4 bases at V and 5 bases at J, leaving 9 bases unmatched. CDR1 SGDLS and CDR2 YYNGEE come from the germline V gene. The CDR3 DNA reads TGTGCCAGCAGCACCTCGACAGGGGGAAGGACTGAAGCTTTCTTT. Amino acids: CASSTSTGGRTEAFF.